The sequence of this T cell receptor beta chain was determined in a study of T-cell memory formation after mild COVID-19. The 5'RACE method, run with constant-segment primers, produced TCR alpha and TCR beta cDNA libraries (carrying sample barcodes and UMIs). In TCRdb, the 5' RACE reads were re-called with MiXCR into one record per CDR3 protein. The table has about 320,000 distinct CDR3 sequences, 14% seen once. Regarding this clonotype: Its antigen is currently unknown.

Study observations and caveats: Contracting CD4+ clones were located mainly in CM and EM, and CD8+ clones in EMRA. Balance between CD4 and CD8 was seen in clones contracting day 15 to 85, and a CD4+ lean was seen in later expanders. Pre-infection memory harbored some responding clones, suggesting cross-reactive memory joined.

The TCR sequence derives from a man aged 18 to 30 who had mild COVID-19 (a few samples of this study predate the infection). Cell type and time point are not known. The sequenced sample consisted of PBMCs or a T cell subset sorted from them (not recorded which).

CDR3 nucleotides: TGTGCCAGCAGCCGACGGACAGGGGGTCAGCCCCAGCATTTT. Its protein is CASSRRTGGQPQHF. The chain recombines TRBV7-2 with TRBJ1-5; TRBD1 matches at 10 bases. The V and J ends lost 5 bases and 6 bases, in that order; junction bases with no gene match: 4. Germline values: CDR1 SGHTA, CDR2 FQGNSA. The CDR3 is 14 residues long.